The present entry profiles one TCR beta chain with its context. The antigen is undetermined. This entry belongs to a study of blood T cells in healthy people across ages. Study results and caveats: While age rose, TCR beta diversity per million T cells dropped in a roughly linear way. When one million T cells were used, diversity estimates were thought to be underestimates.

The CDR3 is 15 residues long. V dropped 7 bases and J dropped 7; count of bases not matched to a gene: 11. Then a second PCR, running about 6 to 11 cycles, was carried out with a sample-barcoded 5' primer and a J-beta primer mix. TCRdb independently ran MiXCR on the 5' RACE reads; one entry per CDR3 protein. The table shows over a million distinct CDR3 sequences, with 40% to 50% occurring only once. Aged about 6 to 100, donors were systemically healthy Caucasians from Russia. The chain has TRBV12-3 or TRBV12-4 and TRBJ2-1; 9 bases fit TRBD2. The source of this sequence is a woman between 18 and 30 years old in good health. The sample comprised blood. The CDR3 here is CASTKLGLAMNEQFF. Written as DNA, the CDR3 is TGTGCCAGCACCAAACTTGGACTAGCGATGAATGAGCAGTTCTTC.